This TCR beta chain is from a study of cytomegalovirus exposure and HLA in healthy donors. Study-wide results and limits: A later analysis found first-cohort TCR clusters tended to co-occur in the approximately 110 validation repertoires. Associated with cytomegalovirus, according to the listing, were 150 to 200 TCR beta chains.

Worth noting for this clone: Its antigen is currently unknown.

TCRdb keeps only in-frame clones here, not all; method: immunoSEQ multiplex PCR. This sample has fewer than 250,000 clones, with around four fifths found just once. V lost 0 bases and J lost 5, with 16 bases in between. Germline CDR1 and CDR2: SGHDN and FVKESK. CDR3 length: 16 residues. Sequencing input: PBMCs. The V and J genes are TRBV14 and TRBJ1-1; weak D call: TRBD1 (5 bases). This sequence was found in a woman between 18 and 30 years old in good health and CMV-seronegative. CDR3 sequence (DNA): TGTGCCAGCAGCCAAGATTCCCAATGGGGCCGGACTGAAGCTTTCTTT. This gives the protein CASSQDSQWGRTEAFF.